Listed here is a single T cell receptor (beta chain). The sample comes from a study of blood T cell repertoires in COVID-19. Study overall: Samples representing acute and convalescent COVID-19 were sourced from the United States, Italy and Spain. T cells, B-cell-depleted T cells, or PBMCs provided the cDNA or gDNA that served as material.

Original methodology: By means of reference gene primer amplification, nucleated cell counts were estimated. Some clones are missing from TCRdb's copy, which holds only in-frame ones; the method was immunoSEQ multiplex PCR. That table furnishes V, J and clone size, whereas the DNA furnished D and trimming. The repertoire consists of about 420,000 clones, with over 85% occurring once and the leading ten covering more than 0.7%. Trimming shortened V by 4 bases and J by 3 bases, and 27 bases separated the two germline ends. The CDR3 is made up of 19 amino acids. Germline values: CDR1 SEHNR, CDR2 FQNEAQ (reference sequence). Seattle patient enrollment occurred during active infection, with longitudinal follow-up thereafter.

This sequence joins TRBV7-9 and TRBJ1-2; the D gene is possibly TRBD1 (6 bases). Material: peripheral blood. The sequence came from a man aged 18 to 29 with COVID-19, enrolled during active disease. DNA for the CDR3: TGTGCCAGCAGCTCCGCAACCGGGACAATCCCCCCCCACGACTATGGCTACACCTTC. This gives the protein CASSSATGTIPPHDYGYTF.